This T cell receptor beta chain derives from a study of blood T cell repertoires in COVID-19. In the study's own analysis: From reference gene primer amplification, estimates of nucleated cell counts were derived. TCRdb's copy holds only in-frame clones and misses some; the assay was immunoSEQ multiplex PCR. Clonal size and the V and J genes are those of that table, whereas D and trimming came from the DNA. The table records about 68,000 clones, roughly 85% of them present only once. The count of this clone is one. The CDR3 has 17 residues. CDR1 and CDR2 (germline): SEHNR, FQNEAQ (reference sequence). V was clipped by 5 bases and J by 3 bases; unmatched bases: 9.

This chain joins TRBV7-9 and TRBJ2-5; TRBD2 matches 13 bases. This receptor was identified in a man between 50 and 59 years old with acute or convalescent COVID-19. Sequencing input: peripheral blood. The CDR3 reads CASSKYLGTSGEETQYF. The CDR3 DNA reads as TGTGCCAGCAGCAAATATTTAGGGACTAGCGGGGAAGAGACCCAGTACTTC. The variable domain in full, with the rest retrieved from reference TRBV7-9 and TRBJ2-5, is DTGVSQNPRHKITKRGQNVTFRCDPISEHNRLYWYRQTLGQGPEFLTYFQNEAQLEKSRLLSDRFSAERPKGSFSTLEIQRTEQGDSAMYLCASSKYLGTSGEETQYFGPGTRLLVL.